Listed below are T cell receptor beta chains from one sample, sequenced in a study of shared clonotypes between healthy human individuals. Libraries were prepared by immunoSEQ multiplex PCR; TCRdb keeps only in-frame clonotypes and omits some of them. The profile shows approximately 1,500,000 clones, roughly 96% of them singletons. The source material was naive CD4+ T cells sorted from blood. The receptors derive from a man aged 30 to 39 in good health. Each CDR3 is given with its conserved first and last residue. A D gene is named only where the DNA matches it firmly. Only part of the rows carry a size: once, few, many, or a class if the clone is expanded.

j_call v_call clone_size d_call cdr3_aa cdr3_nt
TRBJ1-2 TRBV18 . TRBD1 CASSPGTGSDYGYTF TGTGCCAGCTCACCAGGGACAGGGTCCGACTATGGCTACACCTTC
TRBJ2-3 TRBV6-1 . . CASRKTGTDTQYF TGTGCCAGCAGGAAGACGGGCACAGATACGCAGTATTTT
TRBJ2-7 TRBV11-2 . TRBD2 CASSYLLSGSSEQYF TGTGCCAGCAGCTACCTCCTAAGCGGGAGTTCCGAGCAGTACTTC
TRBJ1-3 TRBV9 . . CASSTHTDSGNTIYF TGTGCCAGCAGCACCCACACCGACTCTGGAAACACCATATATTTT
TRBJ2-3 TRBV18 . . CASSPYGQTAQYF TGTGCCAGCTCACCATACGGACAAACGGCGCAGTATTTT
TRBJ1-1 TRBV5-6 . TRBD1 CASSSLFTGQANTEAFF TGTGCCAGCAGCTCTTTATTCACGGGACAGGCGAACACTGAAGCTTTCTTT
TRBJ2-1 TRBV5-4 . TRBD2 CASSLGGRILNEQFF TGTGCCAGCAGCTTGGGCGGGAGGATTTTAAATGAGCAGTTCTTC
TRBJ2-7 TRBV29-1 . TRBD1 CSVFDRVGSYEQYF TGCAGCGTTTTCGACAGGGTCGGGTCCTACGAGCAGTACTTC
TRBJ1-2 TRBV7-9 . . CASSNGGRAAYGYTF TGTGCCAGCAGCAACGGGGGCAGGGCGGCCTATGGCTACACCTTC
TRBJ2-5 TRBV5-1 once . CASRAWRAGQETQYF TGCGCCAGCCGAGCTTGGAGGGCGGGCCAAGAGACCCAGTACTTC
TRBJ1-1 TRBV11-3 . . CASSSQDTEAFF TGTGCCAGCAGCAGCCAGGACACTGAAGCTTTCTTT
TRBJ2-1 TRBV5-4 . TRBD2 CASSLAAGGTYNEQFF TGTGCCAGCAGCTTGGCCGCGGGAGGGACCTACAATGAGCAGTTCTTC
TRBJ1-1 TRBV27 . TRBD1 CASSLLGQGTEAFF TGTGCCAGCAGTTTACTAGGACAGGGCACTGAAGCTTTCTTT
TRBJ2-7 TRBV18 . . CASSLKRAAPDSYEQYF TGTGCCAGCTCTCTAAAGCGGGCGGCCCCGGACTCCTACGAGCAGTACTTC
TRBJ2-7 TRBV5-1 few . CASRSSAGMDYEQYF TGCGCCAGCAGATCCTCGGCGGGGATGGACTACGAGCAGTACTTC
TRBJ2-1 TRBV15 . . CATSPRSRSWGFDEQFF TGTGCCACCAGCCCCCGAAGCAGGTCGTGGGGGTTCGATGAGCAGTTCTTC
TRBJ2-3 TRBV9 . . CASSTGTSRPTDTQYF TGTGCCAGCAGCACTGGGACCTCGCGACCCACAGATACGCAGTATTTT
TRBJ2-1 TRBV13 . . CASSWGAGFYNEQFF TGTGCCAGCAGCTGGGGGGCGGGTTTCTACAATGAGCAGTTCTTC
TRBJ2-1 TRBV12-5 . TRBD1 CASGSGQPSYNEQFF TGTGCTAGTGGTTCGGGACAGCCCTCCTACAATGAGCAGTTCTTC
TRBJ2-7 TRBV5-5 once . CASSSGGVAVNLYEQYF TGTGCCAGCAGCTCCGGGGGAGTAGCAGTAAACCTTTACGAGCAGTACTTC
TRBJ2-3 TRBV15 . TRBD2 CATSRDIAGGGDTQYF TGTGCCACCAGCAGAGATATTGCGGGGGGTGGGGATACGCAGTATTTT
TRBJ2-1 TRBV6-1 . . CASSEEAFNEQFF TGTGCCAGCAGTGAAGAGGCCTTCAATGAGCAGTTCTTC
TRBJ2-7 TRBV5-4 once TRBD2 CASRPGLAEPYEQYF TGTGCCAGCAGACCGGGACTAGCGGAACCATACGAGCAGTACTTC
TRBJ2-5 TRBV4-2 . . CASSQEVTKPYQETQYF TGTGCCAGCAGCCAAGAGGTTACTAAGCCCTACCAAGAGACCCAGTACTTC
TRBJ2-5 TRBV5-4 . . CASSVTLYQETQYF TGTGCCAGCAGCGTAACTCTCTACCAAGAGACCCAGTACTTC
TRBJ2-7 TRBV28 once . CASSSLGEQYF TGTGCCAGCAGTTCCCTGGGCGAGCAGTACTTC
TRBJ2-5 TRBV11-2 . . CASSLYLGGNVGETQYF TGTGCCAGCAGCTTATACTTAGGCGGGAACGTAGGAGAGACCCAGTACTTC
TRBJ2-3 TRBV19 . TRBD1 CASSRTGTGTDTQYF TGTGCCAGTAGCCGCACCGGGACAGGGACAGATACGCAGTATTTT
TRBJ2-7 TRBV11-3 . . CASSRGGSYEQYF TGTGCCAGCAGCCGAGGGGGATCCTACGAGCAGTACTTC
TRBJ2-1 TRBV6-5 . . CASGSAGHEQFF TGTGCCAGCGGATCTGCAGGGCATGAGCAGTTCTTC
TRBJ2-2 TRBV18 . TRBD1 CASSPRGGQTGELFF TGTGCCAGCTCACCAAGAGGGGGACAGACCGGGGAGCTGTTTTTT
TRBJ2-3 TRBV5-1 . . CASRSEGTDTQYF TGCGCCAGCAGATCGGAGGGGACAGATACGCAGTATTTT
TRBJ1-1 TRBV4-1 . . CASSQVAANTEAFF TGCGCCAGCAGCCAAGTGGCAGCGAACACTGAAGCTTTCTTT
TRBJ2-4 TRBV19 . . CASIPETGPLAKNIQYF TGTGCCAGTATCCCCGAGACCGGGCCTCTAGCCAAAAACATTCAGTACTTC
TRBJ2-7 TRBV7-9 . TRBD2 CASSSGLAGEYEQYF TGTGCCAGCAGCTCTGGACTAGCGGGAGAATACGAGCAGTACTTC
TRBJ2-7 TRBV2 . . CASSEARGRNYEQYF TGTGCCAGCAGTGAAGCCCGGGGCAGGAATTACGAGCAGTACTTC
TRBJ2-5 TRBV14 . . CASSPSWRGRETQYF TGTGCCAGCAGCCCCTCATGGAGGGGCAGAGAGACCCAGTACTTC
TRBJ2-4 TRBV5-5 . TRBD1 CASILSGTGGYIQYF TGTGCCAGCATCCTCTCCGGGACAGGGGGCTACATTCAGTACTTC
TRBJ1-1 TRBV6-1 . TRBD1 CASSGPGQGSGTEAFF TGTGCCAGCAGTGGACCGGGACAGGGGTCGGGCACTGAAGCTTTCTTT